Detailed here is one T cell receptor beta chain. Its antigen is currently not known. Per-nucleotide qualities are absent, and no much larger clonotype sits a single base away. These data belong to a study of post-analysis software for immune sequencing data (dated by TCRdb to the mid-2010s). For context, the study as a whole: Disease courses on record covered relapsing-remitting, secondary progressive and progressive-relapsing multiple sclerosis, though some patients had no subtype annotation. The patient repertoires were set against about 12 previously published healthy control repertoires from donors whose ages ranged from about 6 to 26 years. A subset of samples was prepared in parallel using single-end sample barcoding, then pooled and co-amplified after Illumina adapter ligation. Study-wide conclusions, independent of this receptor: Normalized Chao1 diversity was significantly lower in multiple sclerosis patients than controls, suggesting substantial peripheral T-cell clonal expansion. Patients showed significantly higher frequencies than controls for roughly five TRBV segments, among them TRBV5-6, TRBV5-1 and TRBV20-1. The multiple sclerosis patient group was slightly younger than the control group. Direct clustering with F measure revealed strong co-clustering of samples prepared in the same batch, which led to a batch-effect correction.

Taken from the germline V gene, the CDR1 and CDR2 loops are SQVTM and ANQGSEA. Taken from cysteine to phenylalanine, the CDR3 has 13 residues. Just the 39-base CDR3 DNA is kept, in frame starting at base 1. Here V drops 6 bases and J drops 2 bases, and the junction holds 3 bases not matched to any gene. The method behind the library was PCR. The instrument was an Illumina HiSeq 2500. Unique molecular identifiers were incorporated into TCR beta cDNA libraries to reduce PCR and sequencing biases. Around 500,000 cDNA molecules were obtained for every 1 to 10 million input T cells, so each molecule roughly corresponded to one T cell. The patient libraries were prepared and sequenced using the same protocol as the earlier healthy control dataset. Samples belonging to the same batch were prepared together, multiplexed and sequenced on a shared HiSeq lane. The study's processing was this. MIGEC was used to process the raw barcoded reads, and molecular identifier groups with only a single read were discarded before consensus assembly and CDR3 extraction. Clonotype tables were post-analysed with VDJtools, normalizing diversity by down-sampling all datasets to the smallest sample size. In repertoire overlap clustering, CDR3 amino acid sequences, but not nucleotide sequences, were matched to correct batch-related cross-sample contamination. Starting from the raw public reads, TCRdb applied fastp trimming at Q25, assembled clones with MiXCR and retained in-frame beta chains. Rows matching on CDR3 protein sequence are summarized as one entry with the most common DNA and genes. The V and J calls were determined by TCRdb, not by the authors. This sample has about 770,000 distinct CDR3 sequences in its table, and about 45% of those were observed once. The ten top clones hold 4.9% of the sample.

TCR beta repertoires were profiled from peripheral blood of approximately 13 young patients with multiple sclerosis to demonstrate the VDJtools post-analysis software. The multiple sclerosis patients were children and adolescents ranging in age from about 6 to 17 years. The receptor chain draws on TRBV29-1 and TRBJ2-7, with 11 bases matching TRBD2. This clonotype originated in a girl aged 5-17 years with multiple sclerosis. The material sequenced was blood. The CDR3 reads CSVLAGGPYEQYF. The nucleotides are TGCAGCGTGTTAGCGGGAGGGCCCTACGAGCAGTACTTC.